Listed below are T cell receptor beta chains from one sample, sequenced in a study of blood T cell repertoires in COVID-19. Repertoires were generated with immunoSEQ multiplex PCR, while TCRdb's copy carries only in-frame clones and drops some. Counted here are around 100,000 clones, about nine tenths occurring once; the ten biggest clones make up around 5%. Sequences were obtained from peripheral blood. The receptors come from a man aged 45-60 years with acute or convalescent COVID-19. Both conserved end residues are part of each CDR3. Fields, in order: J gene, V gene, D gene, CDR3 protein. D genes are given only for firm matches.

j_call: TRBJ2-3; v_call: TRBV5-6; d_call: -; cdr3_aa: CASSLDPGGLTDTQYF
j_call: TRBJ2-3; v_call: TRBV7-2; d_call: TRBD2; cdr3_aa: CASSSRTSGSRTQYF
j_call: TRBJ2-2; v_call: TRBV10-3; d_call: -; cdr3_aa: CAISESSGKGGELFF
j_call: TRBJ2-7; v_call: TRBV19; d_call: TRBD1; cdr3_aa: CASSPYYRDRVHEQYF
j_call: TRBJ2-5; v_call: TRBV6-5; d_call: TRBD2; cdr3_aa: CASSYSSGIGETQYF
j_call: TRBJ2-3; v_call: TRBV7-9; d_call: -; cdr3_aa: CASSLSTTTDTQYF
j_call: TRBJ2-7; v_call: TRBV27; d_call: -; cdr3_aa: CASSPTGGPGYEQYF
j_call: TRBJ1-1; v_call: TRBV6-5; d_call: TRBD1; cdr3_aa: CASRKGQMNTEAFF
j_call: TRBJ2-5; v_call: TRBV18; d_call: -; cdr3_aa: CASSPGGWRETQYF
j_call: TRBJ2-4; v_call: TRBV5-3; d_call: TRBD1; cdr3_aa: CARSLDPGQGDRNIQYF
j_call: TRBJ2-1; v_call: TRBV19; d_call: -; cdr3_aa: CASSPSSYNEQFF
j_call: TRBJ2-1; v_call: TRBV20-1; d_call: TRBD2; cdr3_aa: CSASGLAGYNEQFF
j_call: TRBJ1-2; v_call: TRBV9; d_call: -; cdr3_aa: CASSAVGGAYGYTF
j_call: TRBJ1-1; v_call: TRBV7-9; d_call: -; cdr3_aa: CASSLEGGTEAFF
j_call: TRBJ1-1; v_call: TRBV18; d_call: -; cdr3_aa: CASSRGPRGNTEAFF
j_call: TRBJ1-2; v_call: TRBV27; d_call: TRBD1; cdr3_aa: CASSLSETGSNYGYTF
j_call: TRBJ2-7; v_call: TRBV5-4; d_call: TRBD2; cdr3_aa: CASSKSPGTSTYEQYF
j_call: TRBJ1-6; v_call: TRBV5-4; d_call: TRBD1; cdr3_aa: CASSSPGQGMGSPLHF
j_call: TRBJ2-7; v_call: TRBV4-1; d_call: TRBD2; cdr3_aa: CASSQETSGAYEQYF
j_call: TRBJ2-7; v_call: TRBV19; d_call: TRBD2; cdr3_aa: CASSIRPLAGVREQYF
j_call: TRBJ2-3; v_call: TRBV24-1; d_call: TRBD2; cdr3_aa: CATKVAGRDTQYF
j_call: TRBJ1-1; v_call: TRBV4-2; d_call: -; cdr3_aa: CASSLWGGNTEAFF
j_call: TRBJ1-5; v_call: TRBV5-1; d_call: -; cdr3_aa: CASSLEGSPLNQPQHF
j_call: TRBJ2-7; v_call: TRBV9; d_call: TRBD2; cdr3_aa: CASSVGLAETYEQYF
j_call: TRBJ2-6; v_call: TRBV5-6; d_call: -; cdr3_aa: CASSFSGSGANVLTF
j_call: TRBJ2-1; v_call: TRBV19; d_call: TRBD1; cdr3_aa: CASSISRQGRYNEQFF
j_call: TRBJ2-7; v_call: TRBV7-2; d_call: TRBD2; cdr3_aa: CASSLGGTSGFSYEQYF
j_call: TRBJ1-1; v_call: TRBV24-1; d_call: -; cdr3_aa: CATSDSEGAFF
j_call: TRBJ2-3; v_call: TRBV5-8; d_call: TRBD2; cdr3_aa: CASSGTSGTDTQYF
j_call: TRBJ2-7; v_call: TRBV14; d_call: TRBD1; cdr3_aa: CASSRNLQGQARQYF
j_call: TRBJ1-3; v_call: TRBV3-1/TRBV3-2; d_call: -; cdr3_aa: CASSREQGASGNTIYF
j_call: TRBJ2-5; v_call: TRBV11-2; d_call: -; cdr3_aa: CASSLGPGTSYQETQYF
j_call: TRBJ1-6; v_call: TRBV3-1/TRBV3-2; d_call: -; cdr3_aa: CASSQAREGSPLHF
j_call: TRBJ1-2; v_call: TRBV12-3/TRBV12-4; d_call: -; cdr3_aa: CASSLDGNYGYTF
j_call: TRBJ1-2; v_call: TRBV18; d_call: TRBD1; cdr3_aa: CASSPGQGVNGYTF
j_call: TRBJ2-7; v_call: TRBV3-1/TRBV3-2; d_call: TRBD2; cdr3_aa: CASSRLRGLAELSYEQYF
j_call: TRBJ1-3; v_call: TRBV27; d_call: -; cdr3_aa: CASSPQPTKSGNTIYF
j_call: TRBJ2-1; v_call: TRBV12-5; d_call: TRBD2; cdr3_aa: CASGLGLAEYNEQFF
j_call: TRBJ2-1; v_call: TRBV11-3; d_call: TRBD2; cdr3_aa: CASSSAGTSGYNEQFF
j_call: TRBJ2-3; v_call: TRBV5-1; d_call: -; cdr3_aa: CASRAGSTDTQYF
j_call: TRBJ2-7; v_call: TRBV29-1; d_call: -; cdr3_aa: CSVERLVGEQYF
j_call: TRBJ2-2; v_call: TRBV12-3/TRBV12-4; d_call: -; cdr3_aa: CASSLRNGELFF